This is a list of T cell receptor beta chains from one sample in a study of human T cells and chemical hapten exposure. From the RACE reads, TCRdb called clonotypes with MiXCR, one entry per CDR3 protein. The table shows some 340,000 distinct CDR3 sequences, with approximately 6.3% occurring only once. The material was whole blood, obtained in connection with sensitization to the hapten diphenylcyclopropenone (DPC). Every receptor here comes from a woman aged 18 to 35 with alopecia areata. Some clones in this sample may be carry-over from other donors' samples. CDR3s include the opening cysteine and the closing phenylalanine or tryptophan. The D gene is left open where the match is weak. Only part of the rows carry a size: once, few, many, or a class if the clone is expanded.

>NA|few|TRBJ2-2|TRBV13
CASSLTRLSTGELFF
TGTGCCAGCAGCTTAACAAGGCTCTCGACCGGGGAGCTGTTTTTT
>NA|NA|TRBJ1-5|TRBV6-2/TRBV6-3
CASSYSGIQPQHF
TGTGCCAGCAGTTACTCGGGGATCCAACCCCAGCATTTT
>TRBD1|many|TRBJ2-7|TRBV5-4
CASSLPGTGAREQYF
TGTGCCAGCAGCTTGCCGGGGACAGGGGCTCGCGAGCAGTACTTC
>NA|few|TRBJ2-1|TRBV25-1
CASTPNYGDEQFF
TGTGCCAGCACCCCAAACTACGGGGATGAGCAGTTCTTC
>NA|few|TRBJ1-6|TRBV7-9
CASSTGQGLTYNSPLHF
TGTGCCAGCAGCACGGGCCAGGGATTAACCTATAATTCACCCCTCCACTTT
>NA|NA|TRBJ1-2|TRBV5-1
CASSLASTGSSGYTF
TGCGCCAGCAGCTTGGCCTCTACAGGCTCCAGTGGCTACACCTTC
>NA|many|TRBJ2-7|TRBV6-5
CASSYYGGLDLYEQYF
TGTGCCAGCAGTTACTACGGTGGGCTCGACCTCTACGAGCAGTACTTC
>NA|many|TRBJ1-1|TRBV4-3
CASSQDKAGNTEAFF
TGCGCCAGCAGCCAAGATAAGGCAGGGAACACTGAAGCTTTCTTT
>NA|NA|TRBJ1-2|TRBV7-3
CASSDGSGYTF
TGTGCCAGTTCCGATGGGTCTGGCTACACCTTC
>NA|NA|TRBJ1-2|TRBV7-2
CASSLYAVEDYGYTF
TGTGCCAGCAGCTTATATGCTGTAGAGGACTATGGCTACACCTTC
>NA|few|TRBJ2-3|TRBV27
CASSLNGGVRGTQYF
TGTGCCAGCAGTTTAAACGGGGGCGTCAGGGGTACGCAGTATTTT
>NA|few|TRBJ2-2|TRBV7-3
CASSLSGFGPGNTGELFF
TGTGCCAGCAGCTTAAGTGGGTTTGGACCCGGCAACACCGGGGAGCTGTTTTTT
>NA|many|TRBJ2-5|TRBV5-1
CASSFLGSQETQYF
TGCGCCAGCAGCTTTTTAGGCAGCCAAGAGACCCAGTACTTC
>NA|once|TRBJ1-4|TRBV6-5
CASSYISGARDEKLFF
TGTGCCAGCAGTTACATCTCAGGGGCGAGAGATGAAAAACTGTTTTTT
>NA|NA|TRBJ2-7|TRBV27
CASSLGAEGHSLYEQYF
TGTGCCAGCAGTTTAGGCGCAGAAGGACATAGTTTATACGAGCAGTACTTC
>NA|few|TRBJ2-5|TRBV29-1
CSVGTNKETQYF
TGCAGCGTCGGGACAAACAAAGAGACCCAGTACTTC
>NA|few|TRBJ1-2|TRBV29-1
CSVVPLYRDGGYTF
TGCAGCGTTGTCCCATTGTACAGGGATGGCGGCTACACCTTC
>TRBD1|few|TRBJ2-5|TRBV6-1
CASSEDRGRPQETQYF
TGTGCCAGCAGTGAAGACAGGGGACGGCCCCAAGAGACCCAGTACTTC
>TRBD1|few|TRBJ2-2|TRBV9
CASSVGGQFTGELFF
TGTGCCAGCAGCGTAGGGGGACAGTTCACCGGGGAGCTGTTTTTT
>NA|NA|TRBJ2-5|TRBV7-9
CASSLTVEETQYF
TGTGCCAGCAGCTTAACAGTAGAAGAGACCCAGTACTTC
>NA|many|TRBJ1-5|TRBV5-1
CASSFGTGGDPQHF
TGCGCCAGCAGCTTTGGGACTGGGGGTGACCCCCAGCATTTT
>TRBD1|few|TRBJ2-1|TRBV20-1
CSARDKGQDRNEQFF
TGCAGTGCTAGAGATAAGGGACAGGATAGGAATGAGCAGTTCTTC
>NA|few|TRBJ1-1|TRBV4-1
CASSPPLQNTEAFF
TGCGCCAGCAGCCCACCGCTTCAGAACACTGAAGCTTTCTTT
>TRBD1|NA|TRBJ2-3|TRBV11-2
CASSWMDRGHTDTQYF
TGTGCCAGCAGCTGGATGGACAGGGGTCACACAGATACGCAGTATTTT
>TRBD2|many|TRBJ2-1|TRBV12-3/TRBV12-4
CASEKRGDYNEQFF
TGTGCCAGCGAGAAGCGGGGGGATTACAATGAGCAGTTCTTC
>TRBD2|NA|TRBJ2-2|TRBV27
CATPLSGGAPDTGELFF
TGTGCCACCCCACTTAGCGGGGGGGCCCCCGACACCGGGGAGCTGTTTTTT
>NA|NA|TRBJ1-5|TRBV6-6
CASSYYRGAQGNQPQHF
TGTGCCAGCAGTTACTATCGAGGAGCTCAAGGCAATCAGCCCCAGCATTTT